These 19 T cell receptor beta chains were all obtained from the same sample, sequenced in a study of T cell repertoires in cytomegalovirus infection. TCRdb re-called the reads through MiXCR, storing one row per CDR3 protein. The table shows over 450,000 distinct CDR3 sequences, with roughly 10% occurring only once. Material: PBMCs. These receptors all come from a human donor in good health (CMV status not recorded). Some clones in this sample may be carry-over from other donors' samples.

This clonotype was seen a few times. In nucleotides, the CDR3 is TGTGCCAGCAGTTTAAGGGGGAGGCCCTACGAGCAGTACTTC. Protein: CASSLRGRPYEQYF. This chain connects TRBV27 to TRBJ2-7, with D perhaps given as TRBD1 or TRBD2 (6 bases each). The length of the CDR3 is 14 residues. V lost 2 bases and J lost 2, with 10 bases in between. Germline V lookup: CDR1 MNHEY, CDR2 SMNVEV (reference sequence).

This clonotype was detected ten times or more. CDR3 in DNA: TGTGCCAGCAGCTTTGTGGGACTAGTCTACGAGCAGTACTTC. It encodes CASSFVGLVYEQYF. The V and J genes are TRBV5-5 and TRBJ2-7, with 8 bases identical to TRBD2. CDR3 length equals 14 residues. V shed 2 bases and J 3 bases; nucleotides not matched to a gene: 4. The V gene's germline CDR1 is SGHKS and CDR2 YYEKEE (reference sequence).

The chain recombines TRBV7-9 with TRBJ1-4, with 10 positions matching TRBD1. Looked up from germline, CDR1 is SEHNR and CDR2 is FQNEAQ (reference sequence). The CDR3 is 16 amino acids. V lost 5 bases, J lost 2 bases, and 5 bases stayed unmatched. This CDR3 is CASSGDRGFTNEKLFF. Written as DNA, the CDR3 is TGTGCCAGCAGCGGGGACAGGGGTTTTACTAATGAAAAACTGTTTTTT.

In this sample, this clonotype turned up a few times. This sequence joins TRBV20-1 and TRBJ2-7, with no clear D. The CDR3 runs 15 residues. Trimming shortened V by 0 bases and J by 7 bases, and 19 bases separated the two germline ends. From germline, CDR1 is DFQATT and CDR2 SNEGSKA (reference sequence). The chain's CDR3 is CSARDLLGPGGEQYF. DNA for the CDR3: TGCAGTGCTAGAGATCTCTTAGGACCGGGTGGTGAGCAGTACTTC.

The chain employs TRBV2 and TRBJ1-1; TRBD1 matches 11 bases. Germline V gene lookup returns CDR1 SNHLY and CDR2 FYNNEI. The CDR3 covers 15 residues. Trimming cost V 7 bases and J 1 base; bases outside gene matches: 5. The CDR3 is CASTPGTGGNTEAFF. For the CDR3, the DNA is TGTGCCAGCACCCCGGGGACAGGGGGGAACACTGAAGCTTTCTTT. The whole variable domain, filled in from reference TRBV2 and TRBJ1-1, reads EPEVTQTPSHQVTQMGQEVILRCVPISNHLYFYWYRQILGQKVEFLVSFYNNEISEKSEIFDDQFSVERPDGSNFTLKIRSTKLEDSAMYFCASTPGTGGNTEAFFGQGTRLTVV.

The chain couples TRBV7-9 to TRBJ1-1, with 10 bases fitting TRBD1. Germline CDR1 reads SEHNR; CDR2 reads FQNEAQ (reference sequence). The CDR3 is 11 residues long. CDR3 sequence (DNA): TGTGTCGACAGGGGGCCTACTGAAGCTTTCTTT. This sequence encodes CVDRGPTEAFF. Using reference TRBV7-9 and TRBJ1-1 for the parts outside the CDR3, the full variable domain is DTGVSQNPRHKITKRGQNVTFRCDPISEHNRLYWYRQTLGQGPEFLTYFQNEAQLEKSRLLSDRFSAERPKGSFSTLEIQRTEQGDSAMYLCVDRGPTEAFFGQGTRLTVV.

V usage is TRBV2 and J usage is TRBJ1-1; 8 bases are a match to TRBD1. After removal of 6 bases from V and 4 bases from J, the junction contained 7 bases not matched to a gene. This CDR3 region has 14 residues. From germline, CDR1 is SNHLY and CDR2 FYNNEI. Here the CDR3 DNA reads TGTGCCAGCAGCGCCACAGGGGGGTCCACTGAAGCTTTCTTT. It is translated as CASSATGGSTEAFF.

This clonotype has a handful of counts. V is TRBV20-1 and J is TRBJ2-7; the D is unclear. This CDR3 is built from 13 residues. Germline CDR1 reads DFQATT; CDR2 reads SNEGSKA (reference sequence). V lost 3 bases and J lost 1, with 10 bases in between. This CDR3 reads CSARSVASYEQYF. In DNA form, the CDR3 reads TGCAGTGCTAGGTCAGTTGCTTCCTACGAGCAGTACTTC.

In its sample, this clonotype was seen a few times. The CDR3 DNA reads TGTGCCAGCTCACGGAGGGAGGCCCTAGGCGATGAGCAGTTCTTC. Its translation is CASSRREALGDEQFF. V is TRBV18 and J is TRBJ2-1, with D possibly matching TRBD2 (6 bases). V was pared by 4 bases and J by 8 bases, with 18 bases between. Germline V gene lookup returns CDR1 KGHSH and CDR2 LQKENI. The CDR3 contains 15 residues.

This clonotype was seen ten or more times. The genes are TRBV11-2 and TRBJ1-5; D is uncertain. Germline V CDR1 and CDR2: SGHAT, FQNNGV. The CDR3 spans 13 residues. The V gene lost 4 bases and the J gene lost 3 bases, with 7 bases spanning the gap. The CDR3 DNA follows: TGTGCCAGCAGCTCCACTCACAATCAGCCCCAGCATTTT. Its translation: CASSSTHNQPQHF.

The gene calls are TRBV28 and TRBJ2-3; D may match TRBD1 or TRBD2 (5 bases each). CDR3 length equals 15 residues. Trimming cost V 4 bases and J 1 base, with 12 bases left between them. Germline CDR1 MDHEN, CDR2 SYDVKM. CDR3 amino acids: CASSWGTGRTDTQYF. The CDR3 nucleotides read TGTGCCAGCAGTTGGGGTACGGGACGCACAGATACGCAGTATTTT.

This clonotype was detected many times. This chain joins TRBV7-2 and TRBJ1-1, with D possibly TRBD1 on 5 matching bases. The CDR3 totals 17 residues. V was cut by 2 bases and J by 0 bases, with 16 bases left in between. Germline V gene sequence: CDR1 SGHTA, CDR2 FQGNSA. In DNA form, the CDR3 reads TGTGCCAGCAGCTTACAGAGGGGTCGACAGTTGAACACTGAAGCTTTCTTT. This gives the protein CASSLQRGRQLNTEAFF.

This clonotype was recorded at least ten times. V is TRBV10-3 and J is TRBJ1-4, with 9 bases fitting TRBD1. This CDR3 region has 13 residues. The V segment lost 6 bases and the J segment 8 bases; nucleotides outside the gene matches: 4. The germline CDR1 and CDR2 sequences are ENHRY and SYGVKD. As DNA, the CDR3 is TGTGCCATCAGCCGGGACAGGGAGGAAAAACTGTTTTTT. Translation: CAISRDREEKLFF.

The table lists this clonotype with many counts. The V and J genes are TRBV2 and TRBJ1-4; possible D gene TRBD1, 6 bases. CDR3 length: 15 residues. Trimming pared 9 bases from V and 0 bases from J, leaving 14 bases between. The germline V gene has CDR1 SNHLY and CDR2 FYNNEI. DNA for the CDR3: TGTGCCAGTAAACCGGACAGTACAACTAATGAAAAACTGTTTTTT. Residues: CASKPDSTTNEKLFF.

This clonotype was counted ten times or more. The gene calls are TRBV25-1 and TRBJ1-1; D possibly corresponds to TRBD1 (6 bases). Per the germline V gene, CDR1 is MGHDK and CDR2 is SYGVNS. This CDR3 contains 14 residues. With 8 bases removed from V and 1 base from J, the gap between germline ends came to 14 bases. The CDR3 spells CASGPGARNTEAFF. CDR3 DNA sequence: TGTGCCAGCGGGCCGGGGGCGCGGAACACTGAAGCTTTCTTT.

In this sample, this clonotype turned up many times. The CDR3 DNA reads TGTGCCAGCAGCCAAGACACGATATCGAACACCGGGGAGCTGTTTTTT. Residues: CASSQDTISNTGELFF. The chain couples TRBV4-2 to TRBJ2-2; no definite D call. CDR3 size: 16 residues. V was clipped by 0 bases and J by 0 bases, with 8 bases between them. Per the germline V gene, CDR1 is LGHNA and CDR2 is YNFKEQ.

This clonotype was counted many times. The chain combines TRBV4-1 with TRBJ1-2; the match to TRBD1 covers 8 bases. From germline, CDR1 is MGHRA and CDR2 YSYEKL. V lost 1 base to trimming and J lost 4 bases; unmatched junction nucleotides: 8. The CDR3 has 16 residues. The DNA of the CDR3 is TGCGCCAGCAGCCAAGCCGCTCAGGGGGCCCTCTATGGCTACACCTTC. Translated: CASSQAAQGALYGYTF.

This clonotype was counted ten times or more. This chain connects TRBV10-3 to TRBJ1-1; D is unresolved. The CDR3 is 14 amino acids. The germline V gene has CDR1 ENHRY and CDR2 SYGVKD. V was shortened by 2 bases and J by 4 bases, with 11 bases between the two germline ends. DNA for the CDR3: TGTGCCATCAGTGAGGAGGTCTCGGCCACTGAAGCTTTCTTT. As protein: CAISEEVSATEAFF.

This clonotype was observed a few times. The rearrangement links TRBV6-5 to TRBJ1-2; TRBD1 matches 7 bases. The germline V gene encodes CDR1 MNHEY and CDR2 SVGAGI. The CDR3 consists of 14 residues. V shed 0 bases and J 8 bases; nucleotides not matched to a gene: 6. CDR3 nucleotide sequence: TGTGCCAGCAGTTACTCAAAAGAGACAGGGGGCTACACCTTC. This encodes CASSYSKETGGYTF.